These 23 T cell receptor beta chains originate from one sample sequenced in a study of T cell responses to AZD1222 COVID-19 vaccine. TCRdb's table, derived via immunoSEQ multiplex PCR, lists solely in-frame clones and lacks some. The table has around 140,000 clones, roughly 90% seen once. The sample in question was peripheral blood, obtained 28 days after the second dose of the MenACWY control vaccine. All receptors come from an adult who received the MenACWY meningococcal vaccine as a control.

The V call is TRBV11-3, the J call TRBJ2-7; D is ambiguous. Trimming left V 1 base short and J 6 bases short, with 10 bases between. The CDR3 is 13 amino acids. Germline lookup yields CDR1 SGHNT and CDR2 YENEEA. This CDR3 is CASSLGSTGEQYF. The CDR3 DNA follows: TGTGCCAGCAGCTTAGGTTCAACTGGCGAGCAGTACTTC. Complete variable domain (other parts from reference TRBV11-3 and TRBJ2-7): EAGVVQSPRYKIIEKKQPVAFWCNPISGHNTLYWYLQNLGQGPELLIRYENEEAVDDSQLPKDRFSAERLKGVDSTLKIQPAELGDSAVYLCASSLGSTGEQYFGPGTRLTVT.

This clone turned up a few times. V gene TRBV4-3 combines with J gene TRBJ2-5; 10 positions agree with TRBD1. Looked up from germline, CDR1 is LGHNA and CDR2 is YSLEER. After removal of 4 bases from V and 0 bases from J, the junction contained 2 bases not matched to a gene. The CDR3 runs 15 residues. Here the CDR3 reads CASSRGQGDQETQYF. The CDR3 nucleotides are TGCGCCAGCAGCCGAGGACAGGGGGACCAAGAGACCCAGTACTTC.

A remark on this clone: Other DNA sequences in the same sample also yield this CDR3. V usage is TRBV7-2 and J usage is TRBJ1-1; TRBD1 agrees at 10 bases. Germline trimming cut 3 bases from V and 2 bases from J; bases unmatched to any gene: 0. In germline, CDR1 is SGHTA, CDR2 FQGNSA. The CDR3 loop spans 14 amino acids. The CDR3: CASSLTGGNTEAFF. CDR3 nucleotides: TGTGCCAGCAGCTTGACAGGGGGCAACACTGAAGCTTTCTTT.

The V and J genes are TRBV25-1 and TRBJ1-1; 7 bases match TRBD1. This CDR3 has 13 amino acids. Unmatched junction bases numbered 5, after V lost 6 bases and J lost 4 bases. Germline loops: CDR1 MGHDK, CDR2 SYGVNS. The DNA of the CDR3 is TGTGCCAGCAGCAGGGGGGGGTTCACTGAAGCTTTCTTT. This translates into CASSRGGFTEAFF.

The chain uses TRBV10-2 and TRBJ1-1, with unresolved D. The germline V gene has CDR1 WSHSY and CDR2 SAAADI. Trimming stripped 4 bases from V and 4 bases from J, with 13 bases between. The CDR3 extends over 14 amino acids. Here the CDR3 reads CASSVWVPTTEAFF. Here the CDR3 DNA reads TGCGCCAGCAGTGTTTGGGTCCCAACCACTGAAGCTTTCTTT.

The chain is built from TRBV3-1 (or the pseudogene TRBV3-2) and TRBJ1-5, with 11 bases matching TRBD1. With 5 bases clipped from V and 6 bases from J, the junction kept 6 bases outside the gene matches. CDR3 length: 15 residues. Germline-derived CDR1 and CDR2 are LGHDT and YNNKEL (reference sequence). The DNA for the CDR3 is TGTGCCAGCAGCGCCGGACAGGGGGCGCGTCAGCCCCAGCATTTT. It specifies CASSAGQGARQPQHF.

The chain joins TRBV19 to TRBJ1-2, with a possible D match to TRBD1 (5 bases). From germline, CDR1 is LNHDA and CDR2 SQIVND (reference sequence). Trimming took 0 bases from V and 8 from J, leaving 16 bases between them. The CDR3 totals 15 residues. CDR3 in amino acids: CASSIDSGFDLGYTF. CDR3 nucleotide sequence: TGTGCCAGTAGTATAGATTCAGGGTTCGATTTGGGCTACACCTTC.

V and J are TRBV6-1 and TRBJ1-5; D is perhaps TRBD1 (5 bases). CDR3 size: 12 residues. The V end was cut by 9 bases, the J end by 3 bases, with 9 bases between. Germline CDR1 MNHNS, CDR2 SASEGT. CDR3 sequence: CASTRDNQPQHF. CDR3 DNA sequence: TGTGCCAGTACCAGGGACAATCAGCCCCAGCATTTT.

In nucleotides, the CDR3 is TGTGCCAGCAGCAGGGTATCAGGGAAGGACTATGGCTACACCTTC. Protein: CASSRVSGKDYGYTF. V is TRBV21-1 and J is TRBJ1-2; the table's D call, TRBD1, has no DNA check behind it. TRBV21-1 is designated a pseudogene. CDR3 length: 15 residues.

Details on this clone: The same CDR3 is also encoded by other DNA sequences in this sample. The rearrangement links TRBV9 to TRBJ2-3; D may be TRBD2 (6 bases). The V and J ends lost 0 bases and 1 base respectively, with 9 bases between them. The CDR3 runs to 15 residues. Germline V gene data show CDR1 as SGDLS and CDR2 as YYNGEE. The CDR3 protein is CASSVVEGRTDTQYF. The CDR3 DNA sequence: TGTGCCAGCAGCGTAGTGGAGGGACGCACAGATACGCAGTATTTT.

The rearrangement links TRBV18 to TRBJ2-2, with D tentatively TRBD1 (6 bases). Trimming left V 3 bases short and J 1 base short, with 12 bases between. CDR1 and CDR2 from the germline V gene are KGHSH and LQKENI. This CDR3 comprises 16 residues. The DNA of the CDR3 is TGTGCCAGCTCACCCCAGGAACAGGGGAACACCGGGGAGCTGTTTTTT. It is translated as CASSPQEQGNTGELFF.

This clone showed up just once. The chain uses TRBV18 and TRBJ2-7, with a tentative D call TRBD1 (5 bases). The CDR3 extends over 16 amino acids. The V end lost 3 bases, the J end lost 4 bases, and 19 bases lay between the germline ends. The germline CDR1 and CDR2 sequences are KGHSH and LQKENI. CDR3 DNA: TGTGCCAGCTCACCTCCCGGGCCTTCAGGGAAGTACGAGCAGTACTTC. This translates into CASSPPGPSGKYEQYF.

V gene TRBV19 combines with J gene TRBJ2-3; D unresolved. The CDR3 spans 13 residues. Germline values: CDR1 LNHDA, CDR2 SQIVND (reference sequence). V lost 2 bases and J lost 1, with 4 bases in between. CDR3 coding DNA: TGTGCCAGTAGTATAAGTGGCACAGATACGCAGTATTTT. This encodes CASSISGTDTQYF.

The rearrangement uses TRBV7-2 and TRBJ1-4; D is ambiguous. Germline CDR1 is SGHTA and CDR2 is FQGNSA. Trimming shortened V by 6 bases and J by 3 bases, and 14 bases separated the two germline ends. This CDR3 region has 15 residues. The CDR3 here is CASSPLTVPNEKLFF. In nucleotides, the CDR3 is TGTGCCAGCAGTCCGCTGACGGTTCCTAATGAAAAACTGTTTTTT.

The chain couples TRBV11-3 to TRBJ2-1; either TRBD1 or TRBD2 may fit D (5 bases each). This CDR3 has 13 residues. Germline V gene data show CDR1 as SGHNT and CDR2 as YENEEA. Deletions cut 1 base from V and 14 bases from J, with 15 bases between. CDR3 sequence (DNA): TGTGCCAGCAGCTTAGGAACCGGGACCGTTGAGTTCTTC. Encoded protein: CASSLGTGTVEFF.

J is TRBJ2-1 and V is TRBV11-2; 9 nucleotides line up with TRBD2. This CDR3 has 14 amino acids. CDR1 is SGHAT, CDR2 FQNNGV, per germline. Germline trimming cut 3 bases from V and 6 bases from J; bases unmatched to any gene: 3. Written as DNA, the CDR3 is TGTGCCAGCAGCTTGCTAGCGGGGTCCAATGAGCAGTTCTTC. The encoded protein is CASSLLAGSNEQFF.

The V and J genes are TRBV2 and TRBJ1-2, with D possibly matching TRBD1 (5 bases). CDR1 SNHLY and CDR2 FYNNEI come from the germline V gene. The CDR3 covers 14 residues. The V and J ends lost 3 bases and 8 bases respectively, with 16 bases between them. The CDR3: CASSDTTGRGGYTF. CDR3 nucleotide sequence: TGTGCCAGCAGTGACACAACAGGAAGAGGAGGCTACACCTTC.

The V and J genes are TRBV5-1 and TRBJ2-5; the D gene is possibly TRBD2 (7 bases). The CDR3 extends over 13 amino acids. V gave up 2 bases and J gave up 4 bases, with 9 bases separating them. CDR1 and CDR2 from the germline V gene are SGHRS and YFSETQ. The CDR3 DNA reads as TGCGCCAGCAGCTTCGGGGGGCGAGAGACCCAGTACTTC. Its translation is CASSFGGRETQYF.

This chain joins TRBV7-2 and TRBJ2-1, with 11 bases matching TRBD1. Looked up from germline, CDR1 is SGHTA and CDR2 is FQGNSA. With 3 bases clipped from V and 9 bases from J, the junction kept 10 bases outside the gene matches. The CDR3 loop spans 16 amino acids. CDR3 sequence reads: CASSFLGQGAYGEQFF. The DNA for the CDR3 is TGTGCCAGCAGCTTCCTCGGACAGGGGGCTTATGGTGAGCAGTTCTTC.

In this sample, this clone turned up once. The chain's CDR3 is CASSPRGSGANVLTF. As DNA, the CDR3 is TGTGCCAGCTCACCTCGGGGGTCTGGGGCCAACGTCCTGACTTTC. V and J are TRBV18 and TRBJ2-6; D may be TRBD2 (6 bases). Trimming left V 3 bases short and J 1 base short, with 7 bases between. The CDR3 spans 15 residues. Germline V gene lookup returns CDR1 KGHSH and CDR2 LQKENI.

The chain recombines TRBV27 with TRBJ1-1; a possible D gene is TRBD1 (6 bases). This CDR3 region has 15 residues. V was trimmed by 3 bases and J by 4 bases, leaving 15 bases between them. Germline CDR1 and CDR2: MNHEY and SMNVEV (reference sequence). The CDR3 here is CASSFFAGAATEAFF. DNA of the CDR3: TGTGCCAGCAGTTTTTTTGCAGGGGCGGCCACTGAAGCTTTCTTT.

J is TRBJ2-3 and V is TRBV4-3; 8 bases map to TRBD2. CDR1 LGHNA and CDR2 YSLEER come from the germline V gene. V lost 1 base and J lost 6; bases outside the gene matches: 15. CDR3 length: 18 amino acids. The CDR3 coding sequence is TGCGCCAGCAGCCAAGTACCGGGGACTAGGGGAGGTGGGGATACGCAGTATTTT. Its translation: CASSQVPGTRGGGDTQYF.

V gene TRBV6-5 combines with J gene TRBJ1-1; no definite D call. The germline V and J ends were trimmed by 7 bases and 7 bases, with 13 bases remaining between them. The CDR3 is 12 amino acids. Germline values: CDR1 MNHEY, CDR2 SVGAGI. CDR3: CASTGRRLEAFF. CDR3 sequence (DNA): TGTGCCAGCACGGGGAGGCGCCTTGAAGCTTTCTTT.